This is a list of T cell receptor beta chains from one sample in a study of T cell clonotyping in hematopoietic cell transplantation. Clones were read by immunoSEQ multiplex PCR, and TCRdb kept only the in-frame ones, dropping some. Of some 36,000 clones listed, roughly 95% are singletons. The input for sequencing was peripheral blood mononuclear cells, taken before stem cell transplant. The receptors stem from a middle-aged man with chronic myeloid leukemia. Some clones in this sample may be carry-over from other donors' samples. CDR3s include the opening cysteine and the closing phenylalanine or tryptophan. The order of the fields is clone size, J gene, D gene, V gene, CDR3 protein, CDR3 DNA. D genes are given only for firm matches. Where a row states a size, it is once, few, many or the class of an expanded clone; other rows omit it.

>NA|TRBJ2-2|TRBD2|TRBV9
CASSPRHSGGFMNTGELFF
TGTGCCAGCAGTCCAAGACATAGCGGGGGTTTCATGAACACCGGGGAGCTGTTTTTT
>NA|TRBJ2-1|NA|TRBV29-1
CSGFRAYNEQFF
TGCAGCGGATTTAGAGCCTACAATGAGCAGTTCTTC
>once|TRBJ2-2|TRBD2|TRBV5-1
CASSLGLAGGPRFASAGELFF
TGCGCCAGCAGCTTGGGACTAGCGGGGGGGCCTAGGTTCGCGAGCGCCGGGGAGCTGTTTTTT
>NA|TRBJ1-4|NA|TRBV7-2
CASSSGQPNEKLFF
TGTGCCAGCAGCTCGGGACAACCAAATGAAAAACTGTTTTTT
>NA|TRBJ1-1|NA|TRBV5-4
CASTPPGWNTEAFF
TGTGCCAGCACTCCCCCCGGATGGAACACTGAAGCTTTCTTT
>NA|TRBJ1-2|NA|TRBV5-1
CASSSRDSHGYTF
TGCGCCAGCAGCTCCCGGGACTCTCATGGCTACACCTTC
>NA|TRBJ1-2|TRBD1|TRBV6-5
CASSAGTEYGYTF
TGTGCCAGCAGCGCCGGGACAGAGTATGGCTACACCTTC
>NA|TRBJ2-7|NA|TRBV7-2
CASSPPSLAGGEQYF
TGTGCCAGCAGCCCCCCGTCGTTGGCAGGGGGGGAGCAGTACTTC
>NA|TRBJ1-3|TRBD1|TRBV28
CASSYGTVASGNTIYF
TGTGCCAGCAGCTACGGGACAGTCGCTTCTGGAAACACCATATATTTT
>NA|TRBJ2-1|NA|TRBV11-1
CASSLNGQISYNEQFF
TGTGCCAGCAGCCTAAACGGACAGATCTCCTACAATGAGCAGTTCTTC
>NA|TRBJ1-1|NA|TRBV28
CASSLTSAENTEAFF
TGTGCCAGCAGTTTAACGTCAGCTGAGAACACTGAAGCTTTCTTT
>NA|TRBJ1-2|NA|TRBV29-1
CSVEGPTRGYGYTF
TGCAGCGTTGAAGGACCTACGCGGGGCTATGGCTACACCTTC
>NA|TRBJ2-3|NA|TRBV6-4
CASSDTGDTDTQYF
TGTGCCAGCAGTGATACGGGGGACACAGATACGCAGTATTTT
>NA|TRBJ2-7|TRBD1|TRBV6-6
CASSYGGQGYEQYF
TGTGCCAGCAGTTACGGGGGACAGGGCTACGAGCAGTACTTC
>NA|TRBJ1-1|NA|TRBV7-9
CASSFSGETEAFF
TGTGCCAGCAGCTTCTCAGGGGAGACTGAAGCTTTCTTT
>NA|TRBJ1-2|NA|TRBV4-3
CASSTVGAHYGYTF
TGCGCCAGCAGTACCGTAGGGGCTCACTATGGCTACACCTTC
>NA|TRBJ2-7|TRBD1|TRBV7-9
CASIRTGTYEQYF
TGTGCCAGCATTCGGACAGGGACCTACGAGCAGTACTTC
>NA|TRBJ1-2|NA|TRBV28
CASSLSRGRVGYTF
TGTGCCAGCAGTTTAAGCCGGGGTCGGGTTGGCTACACCTTC
>NA|TRBJ1-2|NA|TRBV5-4
CATLGRGLGYGYTF
TGTGCCACCTTAGGCCGGGGGCTGGGCTATGGCTACACCTTC
>NA|TRBJ1-6|NA|TRBV7-2
CASSAGRYSPLHF
TGTGCCAGCAGCGCGGGAAGGTATTCACCCCTCCACTTT
>NA|TRBJ1-4|NA|TRBV6-1
CASSERGEVNEKLFF
TGTGCCAGCAGTGAGCGGGGGGAAGTCAATGAAAAACTGTTTTTT
>NA|TRBJ2-3|NA|TRBV6-1
CATRTDTDTQYF
TGTGCCACTAGGACAGACACAGATACGCAGTATTTT
>once|TRBJ2-6|NA|TRBV28
CASVTGANVLTF
TGTGCCAGCGTAACCGGGGCCAACGTCCTGACTTTC
>NA|TRBJ2-3|TRBD1|TRBV5-1
CASRDRGTDTQYF
TGCGCCAGCAGGGACAGGGGGACAGATACGCAGTATTTT
>NA|TRBJ1-3|NA|TRBV6-5
CASSYDRTGNTIYF
TGTGCCAGCAGTTACGACAGGACTGGAAACACCATATATTTT
>NA|TRBJ2-1|TRBD1|TRBV7-3
CASSSQGARFNEQFF
TGTGCCAGCAGCTCTCAGGGGGCGCGGTTCAATGAGCAGTTCTTC
>once|TRBJ2-7|NA|TRBV12-5
CASGWEEGRSYF
TGTGCTAGTGGCTGGGAAGAGGGACGTTCCTACTTC